This T cell receptor (beta chain) was retrieved from a study of cytomegalovirus exposure and HLA in healthy donors. Losses at the gene ends were 2 bases for V and 5 bases for J; bases not matched to a gene: 8. The CDR3 has 15 residues. Germline-derived CDR1 and CDR2 are MNHEY and SMNVEV (reference sequence). The PCR ran on 60 Vbeta and 13 Jbeta primers. The assay was immunoSEQ multiplex PCR, and TCRdb's table has in-frame clones only and misses some. The data contain 80,000 to 100,000 clones, around 80% of them singletons. This TCR was sampled from a man aged 25-45 years in good health and CMV-seronegative. V is TRBV27 and J is TRBJ2-5; TRBD1 aligns across 7 bases. Sequencing was done on a sample of PBMCs. The CDR3 is CASSLGAGGVETQYF. The CDR3 coding sequence is TGTGCCAGCAGTTTAGGGGCAGGGGGTGTGGAGACCCAGTACTTC.